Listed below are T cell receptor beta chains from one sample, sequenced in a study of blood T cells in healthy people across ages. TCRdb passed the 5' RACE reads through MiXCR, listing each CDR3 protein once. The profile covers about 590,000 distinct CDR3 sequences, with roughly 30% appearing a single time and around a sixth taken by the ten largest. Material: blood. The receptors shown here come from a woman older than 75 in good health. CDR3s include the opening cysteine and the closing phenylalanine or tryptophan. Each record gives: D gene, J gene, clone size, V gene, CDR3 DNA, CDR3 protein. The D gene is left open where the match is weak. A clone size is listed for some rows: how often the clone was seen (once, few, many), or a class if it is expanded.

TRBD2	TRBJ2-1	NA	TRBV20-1	TGCAGTGCTAGTAACGGGGGGGAGGAGCACTTCTTC	CSASNGGEEHFF
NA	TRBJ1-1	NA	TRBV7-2	TGTGCCAGCAGCTTCCGTGTTGGAAGGAACACTGAAGCTTTCTTT	CASSFRVGRNTEAFF
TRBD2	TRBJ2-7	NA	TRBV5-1	TGCGCCACCCAAACTTCGAGCGGGGAGAGTTACGAGCAGTACTTC	CATQTSSGESYEQYF
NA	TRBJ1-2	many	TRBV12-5	TGTGCTAGTGCCCTCGGAGGGGCGAACTATGGCTACACCTTC	CASALGGANYGYTF
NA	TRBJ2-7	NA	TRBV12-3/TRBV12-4	TGTGCCAGCAGTTGTGAGGGGTTCTACGAGCAGTACTTC	CASSCEGFYEQYF
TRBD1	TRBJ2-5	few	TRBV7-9	TGTGCCAGCAGTGAAGGACAGGCGAGTCAAGAGACCCAGTACTTC	CASSEGQASQETQYF
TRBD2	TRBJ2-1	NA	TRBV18	TGTGCCAGCTCACCAGCGGCGGCGCGGGGGGCGAATGAGCAGTTCTTC	CASSPAAARGANEQFF
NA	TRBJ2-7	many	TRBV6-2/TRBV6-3	TGTGCCAGCAGTTACCCTGGAAGTAAGACAACGCGGGGAGGAGAGCAGTACTTC	CASSYPGSKTTRGGEQYF
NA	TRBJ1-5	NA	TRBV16	TGTGCCAGCAGCCAATCGCGGAGGGAGGCACAGCCCCAGCATTTT	CASSQSRREAQPQHF
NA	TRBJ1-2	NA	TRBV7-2	TGTGCCAGCAGCTTATCGAGGCGGGATGGCTACACCTTC	CASSLSRRDGYTF
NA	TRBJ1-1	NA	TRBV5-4	TGTGCCAGCAGAAAGGACGGACTGAACACTGAAGCTTTCTTT	CASRKDGLNTEAFF
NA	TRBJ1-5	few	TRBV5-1	TGCGCCAGCAGCACGGGACATGACAATCAGCCCCAGCATTTT	CASSTGHDNQPQHF
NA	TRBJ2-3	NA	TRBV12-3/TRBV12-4	TGTGCCAGCAGTTTTTGGAGGAGACCGCGCACAGATACGGAGTATTTT	CASSFWRRPRTDTEYF
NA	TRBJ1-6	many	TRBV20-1	TGCAGTGCTAGAGTGACCCAGTATAATTCACCCCTCCACTTT	CSARVTQYNSPLHF
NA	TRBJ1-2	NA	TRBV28	TGTGCCAGCAGTTGGAGACTCGGCTACACCTTC	CASSWRLGYTF
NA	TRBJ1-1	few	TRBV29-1	TGCAGCGTTGCCATCGGGGGCGCGGCTTTCTTT	CSVAIGGAAFF
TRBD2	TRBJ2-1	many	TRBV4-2	TGTGCCAGCAGCCAGGCGGGACTACCCTCCTACAATGAGCAGTTCTTC	CASSQAGLPSYNEQFF
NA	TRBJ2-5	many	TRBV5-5	TGTGCCAGCAGCTTGGGCTCCTTGGGCCTAAAAAGGGAGACCCAGTACTTC	CASSLGSLGLKRETQYF
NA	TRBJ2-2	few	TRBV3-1	TGTGCACACCCCACCGGGGAGCTGTTTTTT	CAHPTGELFF
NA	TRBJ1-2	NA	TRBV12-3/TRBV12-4	TGTGCCAGCAGGAAACAGGGAGTCTATGGCTACACCTTC	CASRKQGVYGYTF
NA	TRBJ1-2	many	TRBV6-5	TGTGCCAGCCGACAGATCCATGGCTACACCTTC	CASRQIHGYTF
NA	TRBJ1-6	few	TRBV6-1	TGTGCCAGCAACAGATGGGATTCACCCCTCCACTTT	CASNRWDSPLHF
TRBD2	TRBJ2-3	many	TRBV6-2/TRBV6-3	TGTGCCAGCAGATCTAGCGGGGGTACAGATACGCAGTATTTT	CASRSSGGTDTQYF
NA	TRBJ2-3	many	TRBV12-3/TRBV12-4	TGTGCCAGCAGTTTAGCGCCCAGGGACCCAGATACGCAGTATTTT	CASSLAPRDPDTQYF
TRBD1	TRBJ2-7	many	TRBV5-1	TGCGCCAGCAGCTACCGGGACAGGGGGATCAACGAGCAGTACTTC	CASSYRDRGINEQYF
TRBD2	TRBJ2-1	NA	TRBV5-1	TGCGCCAGCGGGTTCCCAGCGGGGGGGGGCTCCTACAATGAGCAGTTCTTC	CASGFPAGGGSYNEQFF
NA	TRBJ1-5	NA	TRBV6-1	TGTGCCAGCAGTGAAGGAGGGAATGATCAGCCCCAGCATTTT	CASSEGGNDQPQHF
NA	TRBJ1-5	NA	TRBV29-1	TGCAGCGTGAAGGACCATGATCAGCCCCAGCATTTT	CSVKDHDQPQHF
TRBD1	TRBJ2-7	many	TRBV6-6	TGTGCCAGCAGTTACTCGGACAGGGTGAGGGGTACCTACGAGCAGTACTTC	CASSYSDRVRGTYEQYF
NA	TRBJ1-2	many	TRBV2	TGTGCCAGCAGTGACGCCCGAGGGGGGGACTATGGCTACACCTTC	CASSDARGGDYGYTF
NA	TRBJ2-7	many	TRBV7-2	TGTGCCAGCAGCTTACAGGCCAGGGAGCAGTACTTC	CASSLQAREQYF
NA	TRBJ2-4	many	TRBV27	TGTGCCAGCAGTTATGAAGCCAAAAACATTCAGTACTTC	CASSYEAKNIQYF
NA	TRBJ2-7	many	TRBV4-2	TGTGCCAGCAGCCAAGACGGAGTAGGGAGCTACGAGCAGTACTTC	CASSQDGVGSYEQYF
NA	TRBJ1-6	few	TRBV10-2	TGCGCCAGCAGTGCGGGACCAAGAAATTCACCCCTCCACTTT	CASSAGPRNSPLHF
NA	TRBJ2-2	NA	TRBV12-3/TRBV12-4	TGTGCCAGCAGTTTGGGGAGGTTTACCGGGGAGCTGTTTTTT	CASSLGRFTGELFF
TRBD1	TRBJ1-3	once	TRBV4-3	TGCGCCAGCAGCCAAGAAGGACAGGGCGTTGGAAACACCATATATTTT	CASSQEGQGVGNTIYF
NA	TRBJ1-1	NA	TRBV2	TGTGCCAGCAGCAGCCGGGTCGCAATTAGGAACACTGAAGCTTTCTTT	CASSSRVAIRNTEAFF
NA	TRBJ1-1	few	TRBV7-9	TGTGCCAGCAGCTTTGGCAGCCCGAACACTGAAGCTTTCTTT	CASSFGSPNTEAFF
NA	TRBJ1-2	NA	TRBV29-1	TGCAGCGTGGACACAGGGCCCTATGGCTACACCTTC	CSVDTGPYGYTF
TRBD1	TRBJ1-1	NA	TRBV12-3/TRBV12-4	TGTGCCAGCAGGGGGTCCACAGGGGGCGTTGAAGCTTTCTTT	CASRGSTGGVEAFF